The rows below give T cell receptor beta chains drawn from one sample of a study of CD8+CD57+ T cells in acquired aplastic anemia. TCRdb re-called the reads with MiXCR, one entry per CDR3 protein. The sample shows about 110,000 distinct CDR3 sequences, less than 65% of them seen only once. The sample was sorted CD4+, CD8+, or CD8+CD57+ T cells (not recorded which) from PBMCs. These receptors all stem from a human donor in good health, serving as a control. Both conserved end residues are part of each CDR3. The D gene is left open where the match is weak. A clone size is listed for some rows: how often the clone was seen (once, few, many), or a class if it is expanded.

TRBJ1-1,TRBV7-2,many,-,CASSFSPRQGGVFF,TGTGCCAGCAGCTTTTCCCCGCGGCAGGGTGGGGTTTTCTTT
TRBJ1-2,TRBV13,many,-,CASSFLENGYTF,TGTGCCAGCAGCTTTTTGGAGAATGGCTACACCTTC
TRBJ2-1,TRBV6-2/TRBV6-3,few,TRBD2,CASSYSGSGGLGSYNEQFF,TGTGCCAGCAGTTACTCGGGTAGCGGGGGGTTGGGGTCCTACAATGAGCAGTTCTTC
TRBJ2-5,TRBV10-3,-,-,CAISQAVQETQYF,TGTGCCATCAGCCAGGCGGTTCAAGAGACCCAGTACTTC
TRBJ2-5,TRBV2,-,-,CASSRGSGQETQYF,TGTGCCAGCTCAAGAGGGTCCGGCCAAGAGACCCAGTACTTC
TRBJ2-3,TRBV15,many,TRBD2,CATSVPGLGTDTQYF,TGTGCCACCAGCGTTCCGGGACTAGGGACAGATACGCAGTATTTT
TRBJ2-7,TRBV24-1,-,TRBD1,CATSDRSGGAYEQYF,TGTGCCACCAGTGATCGTTCAGGGGGCGCATACGAGCAGTACTTC
TRBJ1-1,TRBV25-1,-,-,CASSDRAMNTEALF,TGTGCCAGCAGCGATCGGGCTATGAACACTGAAGCTCTCTTT
TRBJ1-5,TRBV9,-,-,CASSVAGLYQETQHF,TGTGCCAGCAGCGTAGCGGGGCTGTACCAAGAGACCCAGCATTTT
TRBJ1-5,TRBV7-6,-,-,CASSSLPSDQPQHF,TGTGCCAGCAGCTCTCTTCCGTCGGACCAGCCCCAGCATTTT
TRBJ2-5,TRBV29-1,many,-,CSVWVTETQYF,TGCAGCGTTTGGGTAACAGAGACCCAGTACTTC
TRBJ1-2,TRBV2,-,-,CASSLEGTNYGYTF,TGTGCCAGCAGTTTGGAAGGTACTAACTATGGCTACACCTTC
TRBJ1-5,TRBV9,many,-,CASSPTGDSNQPQHF,TGTGCCAGCAGTCCGACAGGTGATAGCAATCAGCCCCAGCATTTT
TRBJ1-2,TRBV4-1,-,-,CASSQWRDGARSYTF,TGCGCCAGCAGCCAGTGGCGGGACGGAGCCCGCAGCTACACCTTC
TRBJ2-3,TRBV24-1,-,TRBD1,CATSTGEDTQYF,TGTGCCACCAGTACAGGGGAAGATACGCAGTATTTT